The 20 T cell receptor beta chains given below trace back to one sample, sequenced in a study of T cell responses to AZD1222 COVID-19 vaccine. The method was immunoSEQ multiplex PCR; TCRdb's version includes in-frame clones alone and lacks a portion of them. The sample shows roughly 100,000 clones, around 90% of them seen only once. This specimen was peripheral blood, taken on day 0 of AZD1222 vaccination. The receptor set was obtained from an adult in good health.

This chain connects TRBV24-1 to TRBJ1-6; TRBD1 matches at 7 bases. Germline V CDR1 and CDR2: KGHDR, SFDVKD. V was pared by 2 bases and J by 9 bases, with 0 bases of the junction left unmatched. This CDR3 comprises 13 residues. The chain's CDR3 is CATSDYRGSPLHF. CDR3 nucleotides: TGTGCCACCAGTGATTACAGGGGTTCACCCCTCCACTTT.

The CDR3 region has the DNA TGTGCCAGCAGTACGACAGGGGACGGTACGCAGTATTTT. Translation gives CASSTTGDGTQYF. This rearrangement joins TRBV6-5 to TRBJ2-3, with TRBD1 identical over 8 bases. This CDR3 has 13 amino acids. Losses at the gene ends were 5 bases for V and 8 bases for J; bases not matched to a gene: 6. From germline, CDR1 is MNHEY and CDR2 SVGAGI.

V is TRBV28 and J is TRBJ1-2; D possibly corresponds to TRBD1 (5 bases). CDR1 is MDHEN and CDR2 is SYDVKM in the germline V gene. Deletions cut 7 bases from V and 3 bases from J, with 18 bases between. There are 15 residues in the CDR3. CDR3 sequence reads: CASTSPPGIDYGYTF. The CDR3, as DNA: TGTGCCAGCACCTCCCCCCCAGGGATTGACTATGGCTACACCTTC.

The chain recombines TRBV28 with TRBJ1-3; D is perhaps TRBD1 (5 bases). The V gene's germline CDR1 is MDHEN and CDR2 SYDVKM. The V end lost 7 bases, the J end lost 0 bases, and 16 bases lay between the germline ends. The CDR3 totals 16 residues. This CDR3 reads CASTIWAGPSGNTIYF. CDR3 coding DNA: TGTGCCAGCACCATATGGGCAGGGCCCTCTGGAAACACCATATATTTT.

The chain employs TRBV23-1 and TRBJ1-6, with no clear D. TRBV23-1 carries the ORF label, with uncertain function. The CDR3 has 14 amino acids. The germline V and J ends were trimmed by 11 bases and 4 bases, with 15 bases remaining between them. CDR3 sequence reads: CAPALFNYNSPLHF. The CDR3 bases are TGCGCCCCCGCCTTATTCAATTATAATTCACCCCTCCACTTT.

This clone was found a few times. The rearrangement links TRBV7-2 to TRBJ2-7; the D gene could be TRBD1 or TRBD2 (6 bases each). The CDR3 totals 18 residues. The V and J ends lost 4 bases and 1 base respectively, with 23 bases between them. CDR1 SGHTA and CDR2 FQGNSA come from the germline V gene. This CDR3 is CASSSRDTWGEPSYEQYF. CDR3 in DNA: TGTGCCAGCAGCTCCCGGGACACCTGGGGGGAGCCGTCCTACGAGCAGTACTTC.

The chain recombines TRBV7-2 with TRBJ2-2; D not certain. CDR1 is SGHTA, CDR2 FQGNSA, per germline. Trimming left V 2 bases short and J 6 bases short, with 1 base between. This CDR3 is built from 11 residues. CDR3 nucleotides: TGTGCCAGCAGCTTACCCGGGGAGCTGTTTTTT. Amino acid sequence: CASSLPGELFF.

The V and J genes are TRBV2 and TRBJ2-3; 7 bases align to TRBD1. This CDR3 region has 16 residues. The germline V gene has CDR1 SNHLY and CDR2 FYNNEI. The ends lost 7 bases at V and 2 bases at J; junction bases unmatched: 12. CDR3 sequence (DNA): TGTGCCAGCAAAGAATTAAGACAGGGAGCCACAGATACGCAGTATTTT. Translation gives CASKELRQGATDTQYF.

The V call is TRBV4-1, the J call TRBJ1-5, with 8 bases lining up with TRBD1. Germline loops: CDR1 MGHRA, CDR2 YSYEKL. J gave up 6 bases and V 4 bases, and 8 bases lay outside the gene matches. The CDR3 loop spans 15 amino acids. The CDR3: CASSLLLTGAQPQHF. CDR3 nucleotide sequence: TGCGCCAGCAGCCTATTACTGACAGGGGCTCAGCCCCAGCATTTT.

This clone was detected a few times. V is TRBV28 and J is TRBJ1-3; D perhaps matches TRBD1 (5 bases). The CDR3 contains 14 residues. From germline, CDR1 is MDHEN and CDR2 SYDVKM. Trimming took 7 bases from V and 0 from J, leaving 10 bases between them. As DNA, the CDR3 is TGTGCCAGCAACCCCGGGGGCTCTGGAAACACCATATATTTT. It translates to CASNPGGSGNTIYF.

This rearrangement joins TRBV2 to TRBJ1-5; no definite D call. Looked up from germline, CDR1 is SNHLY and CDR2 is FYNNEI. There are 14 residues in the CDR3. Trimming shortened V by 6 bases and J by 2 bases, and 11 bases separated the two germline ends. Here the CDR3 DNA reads TGTGCCAGCAGCCAGAACCCCGGCAATCAGCCCCAGCATTTT. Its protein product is CASSQNPGNQPQHF.

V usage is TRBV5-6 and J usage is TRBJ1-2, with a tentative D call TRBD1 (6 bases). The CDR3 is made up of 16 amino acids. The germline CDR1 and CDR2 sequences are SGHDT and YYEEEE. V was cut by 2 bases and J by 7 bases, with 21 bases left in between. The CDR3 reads CASSLLRQAVYRGYTF. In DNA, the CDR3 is TGTGCCAGCAGCTTACTGCGACAGGCGGTCTACCGTGGCTACACCTTC.

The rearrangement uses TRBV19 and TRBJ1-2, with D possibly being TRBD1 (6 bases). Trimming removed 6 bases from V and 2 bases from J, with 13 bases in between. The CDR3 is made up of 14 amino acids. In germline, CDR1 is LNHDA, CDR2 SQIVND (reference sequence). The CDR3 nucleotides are TGTGCCAGTAGGAGCCAGGGGTACAACTATGGCTACACCTTC. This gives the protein CASRSQGYNYGYTF.

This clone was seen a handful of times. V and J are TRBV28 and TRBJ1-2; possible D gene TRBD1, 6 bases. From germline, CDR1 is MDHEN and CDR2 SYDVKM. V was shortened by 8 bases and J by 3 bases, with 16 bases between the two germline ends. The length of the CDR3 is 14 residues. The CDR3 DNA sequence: TGTGCCAGCGGTCGAGGGGGGCGCCACTATGGCTACACCTTC. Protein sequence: CASGRGGRHYGYTF.

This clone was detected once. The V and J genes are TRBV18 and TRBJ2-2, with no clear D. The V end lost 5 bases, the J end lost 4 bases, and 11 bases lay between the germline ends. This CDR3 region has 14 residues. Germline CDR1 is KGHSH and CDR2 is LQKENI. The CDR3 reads CASSVVRFTGELFF. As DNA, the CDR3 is TGTGCCAGCTCAGTGGTCAGGTTCACCGGGGAGCTGTTTTTT. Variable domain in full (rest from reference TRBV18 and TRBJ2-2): NAGVMQNPRHLVRRRGQEARLRCSPMKGHSHVYWYRQLPEEGLKFMVYLQKENIIDESGMPKERFSAEFPKEGPSILRIQQVVRGDSAAYFCASSVVRFTGELFFGEGSRLTVL.

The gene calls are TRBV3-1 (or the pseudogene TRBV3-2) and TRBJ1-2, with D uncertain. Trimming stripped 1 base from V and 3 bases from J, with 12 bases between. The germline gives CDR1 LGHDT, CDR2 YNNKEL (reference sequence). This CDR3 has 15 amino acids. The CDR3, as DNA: TGTGCCAGCAGCCAAGGTGAAGGAGCCTACTATGGCTACACCTTC. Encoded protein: CASSQGEGAYYGYTF.

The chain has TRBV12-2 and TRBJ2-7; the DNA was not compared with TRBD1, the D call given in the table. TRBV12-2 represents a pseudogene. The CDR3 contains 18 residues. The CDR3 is CASERAVRDQGAAYEQYF. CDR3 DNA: TGTGCAAGTGAACGAGCAGTGAGAGACCAGGGGGCGGCATACGAGCAGTACTTC.

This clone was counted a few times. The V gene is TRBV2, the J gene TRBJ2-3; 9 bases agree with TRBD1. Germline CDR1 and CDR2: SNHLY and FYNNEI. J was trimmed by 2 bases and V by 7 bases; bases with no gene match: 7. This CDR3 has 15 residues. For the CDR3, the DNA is TGTGCCAGCAAAACGGACAGGGGCGACACAGATACGCAGTATTTT. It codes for CASKTDRGDTDTQYF.

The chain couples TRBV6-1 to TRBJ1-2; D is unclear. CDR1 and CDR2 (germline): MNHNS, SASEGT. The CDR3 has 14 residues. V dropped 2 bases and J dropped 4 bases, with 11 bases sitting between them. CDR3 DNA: TGTGCCAGCAGTGAATATGGACTTCCCTATGGCTACACCTTC. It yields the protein CASSEYGLPYGYTF.

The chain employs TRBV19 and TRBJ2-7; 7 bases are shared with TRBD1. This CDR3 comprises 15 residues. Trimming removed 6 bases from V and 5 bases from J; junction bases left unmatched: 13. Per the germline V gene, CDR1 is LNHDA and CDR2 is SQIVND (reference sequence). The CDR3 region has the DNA TGTGCCAGTAGCATACCTCACAGGGGCGGAGACGAGCAGTACTTC. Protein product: CASSIPHRGGDEQYF. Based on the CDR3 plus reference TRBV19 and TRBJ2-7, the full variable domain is DGGITQSPKYLFRKEGQNVTLSCEQNLNHDAMYWYRQDPGQGLRLIYYSQIVNDFQKGDIAEGYSVSREKKESFPLTVTSAQKNPTAFYLCASSIPHRGGDEQYFGPGTRLTVT.